The 7 T cell receptor beta chains below all came from one sample that was sequenced in a study of cytomegalovirus exposure and HLA in healthy donors. PCR involved 60 Vbeta and 13 Jbeta primers. Method: immunoSEQ multiplex PCR; TCRdb's copy keeps in-frame clones and lacks some. The sample lists around 140,000 clones; 60% to 85% were seen once. Input material: PBMCs. The source of these receptors is a female donor in good health and CMV-seropositive.

The sample holds a few counts of this clone. The V gene is TRBV5-6, the J gene TRBJ2-2, with 9 bases aligning to TRBD2. Germline V gene data show CDR1 as SGHDT and CDR2 as YYEEEE. The CDR3 is 17 amino acids. The V gene end was trimmed by 0 bases and the J gene end by 5 bases; junction bases not matched to a gene: 8. The CDR3 is CASSLVGGGALTGELFF. The CDR3 bases are TGTGCCAGCAGCTTGGTCGGCGGGGGGGCGCTGACCGGGGAGCTGTTTTTT.

This clone was detected only a few times. V gene TRBV7-9 combines with J gene TRBJ2-7; TRBD2 matches 9 bases. The V gene's germline CDR1 is SEHNR and CDR2 FQNEAQ (reference sequence). The CDR3 runs to 17 residues. Trimming cost V 5 bases and J 4 bases; bases outside gene matches: 15. The CDR3 nucleotides read TGTGCCAGCAGCAGAGTAGGTGCGGGAGGGCCTGGATACGAGCAGTACTTC. Encoded protein: CASSRVGAGGPGYEQYF.

A few counts support this clone. The V gene is TRBV2, the J gene TRBJ1-2; the D is unclear. Germline assignment: CDR1 SNHLY and CDR2 FYNNEI. There are 14 residues in the CDR3. Trimming took 4 bases from V and 3 from J, leaving 12 bases between them. The CDR3: CASSGQMGDYGYTF. CDR3 DNA: TGTGCCAGCAGTGGCCAGATGGGAGACTATGGCTACACCTTC.

The chain is built from TRBV19 and TRBJ2-7; 9 nucleotides line up with TRBD2. Germline CDR1 reads LNHDA; CDR2 reads SQIVND (reference sequence). J was trimmed by 5 bases and V by 3 bases; bases with no gene match: 5. The CDR3 contains 14 residues. The chain's CDR3 is CASSMGGRADEQYF. The DNA for the CDR3 is TGTGCCAGTAGTATGGGCGGGAGGGCGGACGAGCAGTACTTC.

The chain carries TRBV4-2 and TRBJ2-1; weak D call: TRBD1 (5 bases). V shed 1 base and J shed 0 bases, with 10 bases lying between them. CDR1 is LGHNA and CDR2 is YNFKEQ in the germline V gene. The CDR3 consists of 16 residues. CDR3 nucleotide sequence: TGTGCCAGCAGCCAAGCCTACGACAGCTCCTACAATGAGCAGTTCTTC. Amino acids: CASSQAYDSSYNEQFF.

The sample holds a few counts of this clone. V and J are TRBV7-3 and TRBJ1-1; the D gene is possibly TRBD1 (5 bases). Germline values: CDR1 SGHTA, CDR2 FQGTGA. V lost 4 bases to trimming and J lost 4 bases, with 19 bases between them. This CDR3 comprises 16 residues. The CDR3 bases are TGTGCCAGCAGCTACCTTGGCGGATACAGGCCCACTGAAGCTTTCTTT. Amino acid sequence: CASSYLGGYRPTEAFF.

The V gene is TRBV5-5, the J gene TRBJ2-2; tentatively, D is TRBD2 (6 bases). The V gene's germline CDR1 is SGHKS and CDR2 YYEKEE (reference sequence). This CDR3 is 15 amino acids long. V lost 2 bases and J 3 bases, leaving 11 bases between the germline ends. The CDR3 DNA sequence: TGTGCCAGCAGCTTCGGACTACCAGACACCGGGGAGCTGTTTTTT. This codes for CASSFGLPDTGELFF.